This is a list of T cell receptor beta chains from one sample in a study of beta chain features in type 1 diabetes. This table comes from immunoSEQ multiplex PCR, and its TCRdb copy is limited to in-frame clones, with some not included. The table includes about 340,000 clones, roughly 13% detected once. The specimen was naive CD4+ T cells from blood. These TCRs come from a woman younger than 35 with type 1 diabetes. Each CDR3 is given with its conserved first and last residue. Clone size, where shown, is once, few, many, or a class for clones that have expanded.

v_gene	j_gene	abundance	CDR3aa
TRBV4-1	TRBJ1-4	.	CASSQAGGGGGEKLFF
TRBV7-2	TRBJ2-3	.	CASSSRTGGPGTDTQYF
TRBV7-9	TRBJ1-2	.	CASTWTGTLDYGYTF
TRBV7-8	TRBJ2-5	few	CASSHRQGVQETQYF
TRBV5-1	TRBJ1-1	few	CASSSQIMNTEAFF
TRBV6-6	TRBJ2-1	few	CASRATSGIYNEQFF
TRBV5-1	TRBJ2-1	.	CASSLALRRGPAEQFF
TRBV29-1	TRBJ2-5	few	CSVVAGVETQYF
TRBV13	TRBJ2-5	few	CASSLGREETQYF
TRBV25-1	TRBJ1-4	.	CASKSGTNEKLFF
TRBV18	TRBJ1-4	.	CASSPRDKEKLFF
TRBV2	TRBJ2-1	few	CASRSGLAAYNEQFF
TRBV9	TRBJ2-1	.	CASSEAGGNNEQFF
TRBV29-1	TRBJ2-7	few	CSVLGQGGFYEQYF
TRBV5-6	TRBJ2-3	few	CASSFDSPAYTDTQYF
TRBV27	TRBJ2-5	.	CASSYDRETQYF
TRBV6-1	TRBJ1-1	few	CASSSLQGDTEAFF
TRBV2	TRBJ2-7	.	CASSRRDRVYEQYF
TRBV5-4	TRBJ2-3	few	CASSPDRGDTQYF
TRBV15	TRBJ2-4	.	CATSRDINAAMRYF
TRBV7-2	TRBJ1-4	few	CASSLNRATNEKLFF
TRBV29-1	TRBJ2-1	few	CSVALAAFYSGRTNEQFF
TRBV9	TRBJ1-5	few	CASSSPRSSNQPQHF
TRBV7-9	TRBJ2-2	few	CASSLRRTSGTGELFF
TRBV7-2	TRBJ1-4	few	CASSFSYRRINEKLFF
TRBV19	TRBJ2-1	.	CASSIDSISNEQFF
TRBV9	TRBJ1-2	few	CASSVDRNYGYTF
TRBV5-1	TRBJ2-2	few	CASSVLESWNTGELFF
TRBV27	TRBJ2-7	.	CASSWREGYEQYF
TRBV9	TRBJ2-1	.	CASSETPGTQPNEQFF
TRBV10-1	TRBJ2-1	.	CASGTGAYNEQFF
TRBV18	TRBJ2-3	.	CASSPAGSDTQYF